The entry below gives a single T cell receptor (beta chain) sequence along with its context. Its antigen is currently unknown. Only in-frame clones appear in the TCRdb table, and some are missing; sequencing was by immunoSEQ multiplex PCR. Of just under 90,000 clones detected, approximately 86% appear once; the ten largest clones hold approximately 6.3%. Trimming removed 9 bases at V and 0 bases at J, with 18 bases between. This CDR3 spans 15 amino acids. The germline V gene has CDR1 SGHNT and CDR2 YYREEE (reference sequence). These data originate in a study of T cell responses to AZD1222 COVID-19 vaccine. The overall study: Samples with a second dose at about 4 or about 12 weeks were pooled together. General study findings and limits: Donors were chiefly white British, with a greater number of females, and clonal diversity was perhaps underestimated. Spike regions recognized by vaccine-associated CD4 TCRs spanned the protein, led by 160-218 and 743-854.

The TCR originated in an adult in good health. The V gene is TRBV5-4, the J gene TRBJ1-1; tentative D call: TRBD1 (6 bases). Sequencing used peripheral blood, obtained on day 0 of AZD1222 vaccination. CDR3: CATGNRAAMNTEAFF. The CDR3 DNA reads TGTGCCACCGGCAACAGGGCTGCTATGAACACTGAAGCTTTCTTT. The whole variable domain, filled in from reference TRBV5-4 and TRBJ1-1, reads ETGVTQSPTHLIKTRGQQVTLRCSSQSGHNTVSWYQQALGQGPQFIFQYYREEENGRGNFPPRFSGLQFPNYSSELNVNALELDDSALYLCATGNRAAMNTEAFFGQGTRLTVV.